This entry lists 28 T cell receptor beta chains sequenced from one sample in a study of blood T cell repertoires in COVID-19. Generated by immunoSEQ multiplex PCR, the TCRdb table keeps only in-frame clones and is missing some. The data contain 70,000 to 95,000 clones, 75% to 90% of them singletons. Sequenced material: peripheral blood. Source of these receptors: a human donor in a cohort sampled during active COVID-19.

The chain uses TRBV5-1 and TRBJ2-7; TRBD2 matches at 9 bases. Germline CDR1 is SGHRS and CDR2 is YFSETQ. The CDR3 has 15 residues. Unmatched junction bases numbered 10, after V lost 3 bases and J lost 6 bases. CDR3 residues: CASSYAGGPSGEQYF. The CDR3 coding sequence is TGCGCCAGCAGCTACGCGGGGGGGCCATCTGGCGAGCAGTACTTC.

CDR3 bases: TGTGCCAGCACGCAGGGGGGATTGGAGCAGTACTTC. It encodes CASTQGGLEQYF. The V and J genes are TRBV2 and TRBJ2-7, with D possibly being TRBD1 (7 bases). The germline gives CDR1 SNHLY, CDR2 FYNNEI. There are 12 residues in the CDR3. V lost 7 bases to trimming and J lost 7 bases, with 14 bases between them.

The CDR3 sequence: CASSWQGTPNSPLHF. The CDR3 DNA sequence: TGCGCCAGCAGCTGGCAGGGAACACCCAATTCACCCCTCCACTTT. V gene TRBV5-1 combines with J gene TRBJ1-6, with D perhaps TRBD1 (5 bases). Trimming took 3 bases from V and 7 from J, leaving 14 bases between them. The CDR3 is 15 amino acids. Germline CDR1 is SGHRS and CDR2 is YFSETQ.

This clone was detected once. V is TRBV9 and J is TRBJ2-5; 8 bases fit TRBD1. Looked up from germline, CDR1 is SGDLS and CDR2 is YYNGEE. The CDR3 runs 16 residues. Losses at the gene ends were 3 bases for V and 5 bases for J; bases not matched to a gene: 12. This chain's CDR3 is CASSAQPGTGAETQYF. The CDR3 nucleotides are TGTGCCAGCAGCGCTCAACCCGGGACAGGAGCGGAGACCCAGTACTTC.

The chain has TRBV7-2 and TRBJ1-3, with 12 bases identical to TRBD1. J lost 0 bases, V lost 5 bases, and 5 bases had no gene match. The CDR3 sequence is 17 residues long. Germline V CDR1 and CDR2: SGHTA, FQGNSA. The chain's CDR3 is CASSAGTGGYSGNTIYF. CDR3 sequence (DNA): TGTGCCAGCAGCGCCGGGACAGGGGGCTACTCTGGAAACACCATATATTTT.

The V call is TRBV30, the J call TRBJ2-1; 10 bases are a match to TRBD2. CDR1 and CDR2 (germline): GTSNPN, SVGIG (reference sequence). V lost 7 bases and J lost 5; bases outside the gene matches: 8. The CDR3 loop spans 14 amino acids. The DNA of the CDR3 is TGTGCCTCCTTTAGCGGGGGGCCCCACAATGAGCAGTTCTTC. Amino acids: CASFSGGPHNEQFF.

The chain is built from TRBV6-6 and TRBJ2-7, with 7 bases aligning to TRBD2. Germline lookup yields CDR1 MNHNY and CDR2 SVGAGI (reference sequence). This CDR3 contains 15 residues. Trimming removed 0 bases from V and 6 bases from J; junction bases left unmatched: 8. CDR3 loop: CASSYSLAGAAEQYF. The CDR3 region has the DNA TGTGCCAGCAGTTACTCGTTAGCGGGCGCCGCCGAGCAGTACTTC.

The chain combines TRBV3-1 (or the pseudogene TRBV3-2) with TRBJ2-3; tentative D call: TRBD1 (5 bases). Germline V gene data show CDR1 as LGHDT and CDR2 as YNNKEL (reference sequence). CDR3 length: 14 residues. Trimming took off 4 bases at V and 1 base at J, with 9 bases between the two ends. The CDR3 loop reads CASSPGPRTDTQYF. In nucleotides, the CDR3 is TGTGCCAGCAGCCCAGGGCCCCGCACAGATACGCAGTATTTT.

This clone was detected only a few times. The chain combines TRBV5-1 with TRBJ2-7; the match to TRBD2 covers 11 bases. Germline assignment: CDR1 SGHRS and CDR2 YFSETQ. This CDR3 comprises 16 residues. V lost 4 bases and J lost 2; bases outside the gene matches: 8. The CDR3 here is CASSPASGGTTYEQYF. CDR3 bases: TGCGCCAGCAGCCCCGCTAGCGGGGGGACTACCTACGAGCAGTACTTC.

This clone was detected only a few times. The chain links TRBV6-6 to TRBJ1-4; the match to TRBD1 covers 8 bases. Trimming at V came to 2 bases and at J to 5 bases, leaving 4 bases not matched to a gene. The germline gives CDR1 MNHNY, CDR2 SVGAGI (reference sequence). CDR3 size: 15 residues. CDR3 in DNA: TGTGCCAGCAGTTACCGGACAGGGCCAAATGAAAAACTGTTTTTT. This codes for CASSYRTGPNEKLFF.

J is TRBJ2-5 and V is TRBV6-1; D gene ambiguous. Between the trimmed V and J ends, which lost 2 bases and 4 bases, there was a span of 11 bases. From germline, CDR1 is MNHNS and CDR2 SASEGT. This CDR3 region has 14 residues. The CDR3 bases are TGTGCCAGCAGTGAATCATGGGCCAGAGAGACCCAGTACTTC. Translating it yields CASSESWARETQYF.

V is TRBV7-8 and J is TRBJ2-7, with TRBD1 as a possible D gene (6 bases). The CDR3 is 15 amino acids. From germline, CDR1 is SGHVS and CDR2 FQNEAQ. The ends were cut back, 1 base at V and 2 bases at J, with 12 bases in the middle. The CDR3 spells CASSLGFQGTYEQYF. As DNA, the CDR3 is TGTGCCAGCAGCTTAGGGTTTCAGGGGACCTACGAGCAGTACTTC.

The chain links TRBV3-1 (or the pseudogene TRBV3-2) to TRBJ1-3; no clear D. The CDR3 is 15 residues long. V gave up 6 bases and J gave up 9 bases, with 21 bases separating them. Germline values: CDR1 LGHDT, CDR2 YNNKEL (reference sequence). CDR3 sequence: CASSLRTGTGATIYF. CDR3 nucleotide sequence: TGTGCCAGCAGTCTAAGGACGGGAACTGGAGCCACCATATATTTT.

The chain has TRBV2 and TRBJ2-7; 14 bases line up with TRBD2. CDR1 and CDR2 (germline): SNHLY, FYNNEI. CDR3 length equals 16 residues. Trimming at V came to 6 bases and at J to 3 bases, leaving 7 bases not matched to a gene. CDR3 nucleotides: TGTGCCAGCAGAAACGGGACTAGCGGGGGACTCTACGAGCAGTACTTC. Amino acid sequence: CASRNGTSGGLYEQYF. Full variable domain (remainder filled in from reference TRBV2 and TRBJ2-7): EPEVTQTPSHQVTQMGQEVILRCVPISNHLYFYWYRQILGQKVEFLVSFYNNEISEKSEIFDDQFSVERPDGSNFTLKIRSTKLEDSAMYFCASRNGTSGGLYEQYFGPGTRLTVT.

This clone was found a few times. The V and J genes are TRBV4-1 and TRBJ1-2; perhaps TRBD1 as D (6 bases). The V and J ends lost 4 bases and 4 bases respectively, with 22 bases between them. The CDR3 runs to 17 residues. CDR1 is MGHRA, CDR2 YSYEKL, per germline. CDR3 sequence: CASSPNGRAEGGYGYTF. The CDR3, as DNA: TGCGCCAGCAGCCCCAACGGTCGGGCCGAAGGGGGCTATGGCTACACCTTC.

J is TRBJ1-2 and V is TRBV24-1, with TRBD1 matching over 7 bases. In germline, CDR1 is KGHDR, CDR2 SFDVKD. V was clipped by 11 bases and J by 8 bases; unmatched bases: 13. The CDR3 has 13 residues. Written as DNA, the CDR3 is TGTGCCATCAGGGACAGCCCGTCGTGGGGCTACACCTTC. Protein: CAIRDSPSWGYTF.

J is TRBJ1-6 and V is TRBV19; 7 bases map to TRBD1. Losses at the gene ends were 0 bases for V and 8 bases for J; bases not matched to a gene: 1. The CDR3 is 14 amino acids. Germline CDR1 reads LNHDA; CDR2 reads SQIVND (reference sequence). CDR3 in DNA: TGTGCCAGTAGTATAGAAGGGACAGATTCACCCCTCCACTTT. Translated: CASSIEGTDSPLHF.

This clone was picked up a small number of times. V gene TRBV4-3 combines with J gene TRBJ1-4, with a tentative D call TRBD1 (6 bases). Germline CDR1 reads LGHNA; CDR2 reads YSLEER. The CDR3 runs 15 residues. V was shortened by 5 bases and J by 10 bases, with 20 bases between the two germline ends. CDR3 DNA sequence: TGCGCCAGCAGCAGTATTACAGGGTTAGGGGGAAAACTGTTTTTT. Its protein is CASSSITGLGGKLFF.

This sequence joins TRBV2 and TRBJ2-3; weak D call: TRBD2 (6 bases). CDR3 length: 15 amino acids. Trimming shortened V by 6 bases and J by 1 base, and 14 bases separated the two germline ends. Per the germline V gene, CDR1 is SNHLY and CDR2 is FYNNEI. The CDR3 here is CASSTSTGGTDTQYF. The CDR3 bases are TGTGCCAGCAGCACGTCAACGGGGGGCACAGATACGCAGTATTTT.

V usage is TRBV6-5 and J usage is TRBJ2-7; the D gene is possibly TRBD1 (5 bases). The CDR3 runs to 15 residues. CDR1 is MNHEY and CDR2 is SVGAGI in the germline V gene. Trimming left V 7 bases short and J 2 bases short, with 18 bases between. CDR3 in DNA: TGTGCCAGCACAGAAGGCCAGGGAAGGGCCTACGAGCAGTACTTC. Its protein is CASTEGQGRAYEQYF.

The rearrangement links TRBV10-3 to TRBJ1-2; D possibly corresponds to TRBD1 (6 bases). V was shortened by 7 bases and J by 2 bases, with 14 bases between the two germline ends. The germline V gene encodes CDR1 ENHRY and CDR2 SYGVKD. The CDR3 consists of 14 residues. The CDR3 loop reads CAINARDTNYGYTF. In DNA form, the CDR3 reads TGTGCCATCAACGCCCGGGACACCAACTATGGCTACACCTTC.

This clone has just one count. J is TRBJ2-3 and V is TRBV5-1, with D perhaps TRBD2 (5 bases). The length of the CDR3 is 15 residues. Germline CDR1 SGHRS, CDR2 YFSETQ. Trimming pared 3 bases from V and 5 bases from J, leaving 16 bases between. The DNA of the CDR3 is TGCGCCAGCAGCTCGGGCGTGGCCGGGAAAGATACGCAGTATTTT. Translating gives CASSSGVAGKDTQYF.

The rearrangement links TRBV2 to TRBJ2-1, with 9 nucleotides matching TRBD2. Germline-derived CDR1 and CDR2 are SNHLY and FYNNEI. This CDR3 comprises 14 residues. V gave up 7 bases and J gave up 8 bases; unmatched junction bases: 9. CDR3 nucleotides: TGTGCCAGCACCTTGATTAGCGGGGGTGATGAGCAGTTCTTC. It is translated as CASTLISGGDEQFF.

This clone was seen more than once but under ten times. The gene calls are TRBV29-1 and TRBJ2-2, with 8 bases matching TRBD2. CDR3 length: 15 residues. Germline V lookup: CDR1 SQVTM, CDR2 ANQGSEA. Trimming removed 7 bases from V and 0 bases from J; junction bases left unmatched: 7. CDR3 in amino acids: CSGIVGLANTGELFF. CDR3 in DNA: TGCAGCGGCATCGTGGGACTAGCGAACACCGGGGAGCTGTTTTTT.

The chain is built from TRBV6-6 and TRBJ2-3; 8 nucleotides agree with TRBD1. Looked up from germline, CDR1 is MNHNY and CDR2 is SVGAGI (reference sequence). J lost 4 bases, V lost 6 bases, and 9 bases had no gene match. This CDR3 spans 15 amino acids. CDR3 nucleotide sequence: TGTGCCAGCAGGCAAAGTAGGACAGGGCCAGATACGCAGTATTTT. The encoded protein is CASRQSRTGPDTQYF.

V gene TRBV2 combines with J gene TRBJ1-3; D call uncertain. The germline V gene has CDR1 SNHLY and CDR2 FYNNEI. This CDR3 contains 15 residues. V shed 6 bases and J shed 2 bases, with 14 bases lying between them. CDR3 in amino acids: CASSLQTGAGNTIYF. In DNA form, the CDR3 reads TGTGCCAGCAGCCTTCAAACGGGAGCTGGAAACACCATATATTTT.

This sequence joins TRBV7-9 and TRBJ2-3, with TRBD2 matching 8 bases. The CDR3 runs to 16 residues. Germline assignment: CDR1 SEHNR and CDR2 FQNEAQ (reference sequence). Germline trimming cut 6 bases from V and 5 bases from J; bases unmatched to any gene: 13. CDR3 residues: CASSSLSGGPGDTQYF. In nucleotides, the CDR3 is TGTGCCAGCAGTTCCCTATCGGGGGGGCCTGGAGATACGCAGTATTTT.

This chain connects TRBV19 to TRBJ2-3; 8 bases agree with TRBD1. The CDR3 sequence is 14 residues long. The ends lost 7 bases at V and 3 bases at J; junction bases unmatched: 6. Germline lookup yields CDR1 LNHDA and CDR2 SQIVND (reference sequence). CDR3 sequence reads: CASTTGQGTDTQYF. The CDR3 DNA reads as TGTGCCAGTACCACCGGACAGGGAACAGATACGCAGTATTTT.